The next 15 T cell receptor beta chains were all read from a single sample in a study of beta chain features in type 1 diabetes. The entirety of the isolated RNA underwent reverse transcription, so expressed TCRB transcripts were sequenced. Some clones are missing from TCRdb's copy, which holds only in-frame ones; the method was immunoSEQ multiplex PCR. The sample has hundreds of thousands of clones, about 12% seen once. Sequencing was done on a sample of naive CD4+ T cells from blood. The receptors were gathered from a man aged 18-30 years in good health.

In this sample, this clone turned up once. A much larger clonotype is one base distant, so this may be a read error. The chain has TRBV7-2 and TRBJ2-2; 7 nucleotides align to TRBD1. Trimming cost V 3 bases and J 4 bases; bases outside gene matches: 2. This CDR3 has 14 residues. Germline loops: CDR1 SGHTA, CDR2 FQGNSA. CDR3 in amino acids: CASSFNRGTGELFF. The CDR3, as DNA: TGTGCCAGCAGCTTTAACAGGGGCACCGGGGAGCTGTTTTTT.

This clone came up a few times. This sequence joins TRBV30 and TRBJ2-5; D not certain. V gave up 2 bases and J gave up 0 bases, with 7 bases separating them. The CDR3 extends over 13 amino acids. Germline values: CDR1 GTSNPN, CDR2 SVGIG (reference sequence). Here the CDR3 reads CAWSNTYQETQYF. The CDR3 region has the DNA TGTGCCTGGAGTAACACGTACCAAGAGACCCAGTACTTC.

The DNA of the CDR3 is TGTGCCAGCAGCCGAGCAAACACTGAAGCTTTCTTT. Protein product: CASSRANTEAFF. V usage is TRBV9 and J usage is TRBJ1-1; D gene ambiguous. V lost 4 bases and J 2 bases, leaving 6 bases between the germline ends. The germline gives CDR1 SGDLS, CDR2 YYNGEE. The CDR3 loop spans 12 amino acids.

This clone turned up a few times. This chain uses TRBV7-6 with TRBJ1-4, with 8 bases lining up with TRBD1. The germline CDR1 and CDR2 sequences are SGHVS and FNYEAQ. The CDR3 totals 16 residues. The J segment lost 4 bases and the V segment lost 4 bases, leaving 8 bases of the junction unmatched. Here the CDR3 DNA reads TGTGCCAGCAGCTCCGGGACAGGTCTGGATAATGAAAAACTGTTTTTT. This gives the protein CASSSGTGLDNEKLFF.

The chain combines TRBV1 with TRBJ2-3; the listed D gene, TRBD2, was not tested against the DNA. TRBV1 is a recognized pseudogene. This CDR3 contains 14 residues. CDR3 sequence (DNA): TGCACCAGCAGCCTGCGGGAGGGACCAGATACGCAGTATTTT. Translation gives CTSSLREGPDTQYF.

The chain combines TRBV18 with TRBJ1-2; TRBD1 matches 10 bases. The CDR3 consists of 16 residues. Germline V lookup: CDR1 KGHSH, CDR2 LQKENI. Trimming took 2 bases from V and 7 from J; bases not matched to a gene: 10. The DNA of the CDR3 is TGTGCCAGCTCACCATCGACCGGGACAGGGGAAGTTGGCTACACCTTC. Encoded protein: CASSPSTGTGEVGYTF.

This clone has only a few counts. The chain links TRBV11-2 to TRBJ2-5; possibly TRBD2 for D (6 bases). Germline V lookup: CDR1 SGHAT, CDR2 FQNNGV. Trimming removed 3 bases from V and 3 bases from J, with 11 bases in between. CDR3 length: 14 amino acids. The CDR3 here is CASSLRAGKETQYF. In DNA form, the CDR3 reads TGTGCCAGCAGCTTGAGGGCGGGGAAAGAGACCCAGTACTTC. The entire variable domain, with the rest obtained from reference TRBV11-2 and TRBJ2-5, is as follows: EAGVAQSPRYKIIEKRQSVAFWCNPISGHATLYWYQQILGQGPKLLIQFQNNGVVDDSQLPKDRFSAERLKGVDSTLKIQPAKLEDSAVYLCASSLRAGKETQYFGPGTRLLVL.

This clone turned up a few times. The V and J genes are TRBV5-5 and TRBJ2-7; TRBD2 aligns across 9 bases. The length of the CDR3 is 15 residues. Unmatched junction bases numbered 5, after V lost 1 base and J lost 3 bases. Germline CDR1 and CDR2: SGHKS and YYEKEE (reference sequence). Here the CDR3 DNA reads TGTGCCAGCAGCTTGCTAGCGGGAAGCAACTACGAGCAGTACTTC. Residues: CASSLLAGSNYEQYF.

This clone has a handful of counts. The V call is TRBV5-6, the J call TRBJ2-7, with 9 bases fitting TRBD1. This CDR3 is built from 16 residues. In germline, CDR1 is SGHDT, CDR2 YYEEEE. The V and J ends lost 3 bases and 7 bases, in that order; junction bases with no gene match: 14. The CDR3 loop reads CASSSWPGQGVGEQYF. The CDR3 coding sequence is TGTGCCAGCAGCTCATGGCCGGGACAGGGTGTAGGGGAGCAGTACTTC.

The chain recombines TRBV28 with TRBJ2-7; 10 nucleotides agree with TRBD1. J gave up 6 bases and V 8 bases, and 10 bases lay outside the gene matches. CDR1 and CDR2 from the germline V gene are MDHEN and SYDVKM. The CDR3 consists of 14 residues. The CDR3 sequence: CASGPGQGLSEQYF. CDR3 nucleotides: TGTGCCAGCGGACCGGGACAGGGGCTTAGCGAGCAGTACTTC.

V usage is TRBV28 and J usage is TRBJ2-1, with 10 bases matching TRBD2. V lost 7 bases, J lost 2 bases, and 8 bases stayed unmatched. The germline gives CDR1 MDHEN, CDR2 SYDVKM. There are 16 residues in the CDR3. CDR3 sequence reads: CASNFLGLATYNEQFF. The CDR3 DNA follows: TGTGCCAGCAATTTTCTGGGACTAGCGACCTACAATGAGCAGTTCTTC.

This clone has only a few counts. A read error may account for a junction end that differs from germline. The chain combines TRBV7-2 with TRBJ2-7; D is perhaps TRBD1 (5 bases). CDR3 length: 14 amino acids. Germline loops: CDR1 SGHTA, CDR2 FQGNSA. CDR3 bases: TGTGCCAGCAGCCACAGGTCGGGCTCCTCCGAGCAGTACTTC. It yields the protein CASSHRSGSSEQYF.

A few counts support this clone. The rearrangement joins TRBV11-3 to TRBJ2-3, with 8 bases aligning to TRBD2. Germline CDR1 SGHNT, CDR2 YENEEA. V dropped 3 bases and J dropped 11; count of bases not matched to a gene: 10. There are 14 residues in the CDR3. CDR3 nucleotide sequence: TGTGCCAGCAGCTTGAACACTTTTGCGGGGGGGCAGTATTTT. Its translation is CASSLNTFAGGQYF.

The genes are TRBV7-3 and TRBJ1-5; TRBD1 aligns across 10 bases. The germline V gene has CDR1 SGHTA and CDR2 FQGTGA. This CDR3 region has 15 residues. The trim removed 3 bases at V and 6 bases at J, leaving 5 bases unmatched. CDR3 sequence reads: CASSFGTGAGQPQHF. Written as DNA, the CDR3 is TGTGCCAGCAGCTTTGGGACAGGGGCTGGTCAGCCCCAGCATTTT.

This clone was recorded a few times. This chain connects TRBV27 to TRBJ1-2, with D hard to call. The CDR3 loop spans 15 amino acids. From germline, CDR1 is MNHEY and CDR2 SMNVEV (reference sequence). The V end lost 4 bases, the J end lost 2 bases, and 14 bases lay between the germline ends. CDR3 DNA sequence: TGTGCCAGCAGTTCCCCCGCCGGAGGGAACTATGGCTACACCTTC. It encodes CASSSPAGGNYGYTF.